These T cell receptor beta chains were read from a single sample in a study of human T cells and chemical hapten exposure. TCRdb recomputed calls from the RACE reads with MiXCR, one row per CDR3 protein. The sample lists a few hundred thousand distinct CDR3 sequences, about 6% occurring once. Material: whole blood, obtained in connection with sensitization to the hapten diphenylcyclopropenone (DPC). These receptors were taken from a woman aged 18-30 years with alopecia areata. Some clones in this sample may be carry-over from other donors' samples. CDR3s include the opening cysteine and the closing phenylalanine or tryptophan. Each record gives: clone size, V gene, CDR3 protein. Clone size appears in some rows only: once, few, many, or a class for an expanded clone.

abundance: few
v_gene: TRBV29-1
CDR3aa: CSVRQGGDNEQFF

abundance: few
v_gene: TRBV20-1
CDR3aa: CSARRGGTEAFF

abundance: many
v_gene: TRBV5-1
CDR3aa: CASSWGSTGTGGGEQYF

abundance: many
v_gene: TRBV7-2
CDR3aa: CASRGVAGELFF

abundance: few
v_gene: TRBV20-1
CDR3aa: CSASTGTDTGELFF

abundance: many
v_gene: TRBV18
CDR3aa: CASSPSGGSNYGYTF

abundance: NA
v_gene: TRBV7-2
CDR3aa: CASSINRGPIYF

abundance: many
v_gene: TRBV25-1
CDR3aa: CASSEYDSLYGYTF

abundance: many
v_gene: TRBV29-1
CDR3aa: CSVGESGNEKLFF

abundance: many
v_gene: TRBV9
CDR3aa: CASSANNLQQYF

abundance: many
v_gene: TRBV29-1
CDR3aa: CSVITGANSPLHF

abundance: many
v_gene: TRBV7-2
CDR3aa: CASSLAGTGTPGELFF

abundance: many
v_gene: TRBV10-2
CDR3aa: CASSRQGAYEKLFF

abundance: many
v_gene: TRBV6-1
CDR3aa: CASSERGGQGTNVLTF

abundance: NA
v_gene: TRBV27
CDR3aa: CASSLLAGDGYTF

abundance: medium-sized
v_gene: TRBV7-3
CDR3aa: CARLWVGGTNEKLFF

abundance: many
v_gene: TRBV6-1
CDR3aa: CATGTRGSDTQYF

abundance: NA
v_gene: TRBV7-9
CDR3aa: CASSLGGRIRYTF

abundance: many
v_gene: TRBV5-1
CDR3aa: CASSPAAGDSEKLFF

abundance: many
v_gene: TRBV3-1
CDR3aa: CASSQEQGLNTEAFF

abundance: few
v_gene: TRBV4-1
CDR3aa: CASSRMTSGANVLTF

abundance: few
v_gene: TRBV11-2
CDR3aa: CASRLSGTGSSYEQYF

abundance: few
v_gene: TRBV7-2
CDR3aa: CASSFVYTDTQYF

abundance: many
v_gene: TRBV6-6
CDR3aa: CASSYRDSRLIEAFF

abundance: NA
v_gene: TRBV18
CDR3aa: CASSPRPGAGEQYF

abundance: few
v_gene: TRBV12-3/TRBV12-4
CDR3aa: CASSKVSPYYGYTF

abundance: few
v_gene: TRBV6-5
CDR3aa: CASSRDRGRSDTQYF

abundance: many
v_gene: TRBV5-1
CDR3aa: CASSLEPSTDTQYF

abundance: NA
v_gene: TRBV18
CDR3aa: CASSPYRESTGELFF

abundance: once
v_gene: TRBV2
CDR3aa: CASSDRDRGLNTEAFF

abundance: many
v_gene: TRBV29-1
CDR3aa: CSVEIAGGTGELFF

abundance: few
v_gene: TRBV6-2/TRBV6-3
CDR3aa: CASSPPSSGRNEQFF